This TCR beta chain was profiled in a study of T cell repertoires in cytomegalovirus infection. Trimming took off 4 bases at V and 8 bases at J, with 15 bases between the two ends. Per germline, CDR1 LGHNA and CDR2 YNFKEQ. The CDR3 has 14 residues. The table lists this clonotype with many counts. Its antigen is not identified. One entry per CDR3 protein, called by TCRdb with MiXCR from the reads. The sample consists of around 78,000 distinct CDR3 sequences, about 24% of them appearing once. The chain combines TRBV4-2 with TRBJ2-4; D ambiguous. The starting material was CD8+ T cells from cultured PBMCs, obtained from culture after CMV antigen stimulation. The receptor comes from a human donor in good health (CMV status not recorded). Some clones in this sample may be carry-over from other donors' samples. CDR3 region: CASSRPVLEDIQYF. In DNA form, the CDR3 reads TGTGCCAGCAGCCGACCGGTTCTTGAGGACATTCAGTACTTC.